Described below is a single T cell receptor beta chain sequence and its context. V lost 3 bases and J lost 5, with 26 bases in between. Germline loops: CDR1 KGHSH, CDR2 LQKENI. The CDR3 totals 18 residues. These data come from a study of shared clonotypes between healthy human individuals. TCRdb's copy holds only in-frame clones and misses some; the assay was immunoSEQ multiplex PCR. The sample includes about 990,000 clones, 78% of them seen just once. The sequencing input was memory CD4+ T cells from PBMCs. Subset defined: CD45RA-negative fraction. The receptor's source is a man between 18 and 35 years old in good health. Some clones in this sample may be carry-over from other donors' samples. The genes are TRBV18 and TRBJ2-7; D may correspond to TRBD1 or TRBD2 (6 bases each). The CDR3 DNA reads as TGTGCCAGCTCACCGAGGAGGGGCCCGGGACACCCTCGGGACGAGCAGTACTTC. Protein: CASSPRRGPGHPRDEQYF.